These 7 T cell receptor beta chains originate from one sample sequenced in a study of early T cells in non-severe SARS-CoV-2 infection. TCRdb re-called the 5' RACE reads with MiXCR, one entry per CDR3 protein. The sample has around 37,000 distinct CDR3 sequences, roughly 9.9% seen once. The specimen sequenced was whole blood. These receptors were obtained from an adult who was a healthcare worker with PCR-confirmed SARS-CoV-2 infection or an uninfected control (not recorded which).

CDR3 protein: CASRHRGTDTQYF. The DNA of the CDR3 is TGTGCCAGCAGGCACAGGGGCACAGATACGCAGTATTTT. The V call is TRBV6-6, the J call TRBJ2-3; D may be TRBD1 (6 bases). V was trimmed by 6 bases and J by 1 base, leaving 8 bases between them. Germline CDR1 MNHNY, CDR2 SVGAGI (reference sequence). CDR3 length: 13 residues.

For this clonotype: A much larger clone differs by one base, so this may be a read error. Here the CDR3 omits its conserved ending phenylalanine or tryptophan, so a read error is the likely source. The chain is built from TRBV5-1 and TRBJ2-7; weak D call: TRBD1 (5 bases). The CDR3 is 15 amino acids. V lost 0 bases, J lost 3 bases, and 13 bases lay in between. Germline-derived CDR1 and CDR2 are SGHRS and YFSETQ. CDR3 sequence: CASSLGADSLYEQYL. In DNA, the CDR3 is TGCGCCAGCAGCTTGGGCGCAGACAGCCTCTACGAGCAGTACCTC.

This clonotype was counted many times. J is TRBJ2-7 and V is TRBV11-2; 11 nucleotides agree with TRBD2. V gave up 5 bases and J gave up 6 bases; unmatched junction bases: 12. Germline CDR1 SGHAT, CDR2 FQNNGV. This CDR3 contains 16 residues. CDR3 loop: CASSPNSGLAGSEQYF. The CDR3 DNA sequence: TGTGCCAGCAGCCCAAACTCCGGACTAGCGGGTTCCGAGCAGTACTTC.

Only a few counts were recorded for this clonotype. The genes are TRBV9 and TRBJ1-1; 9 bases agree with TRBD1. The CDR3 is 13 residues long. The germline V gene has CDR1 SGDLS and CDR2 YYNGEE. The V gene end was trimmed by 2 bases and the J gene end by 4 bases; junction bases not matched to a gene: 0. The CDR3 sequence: CASSVTGGTEAFF. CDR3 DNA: TGTGCCAGCAGCGTGACAGGGGGCACTGAAGCTTTCTTT.

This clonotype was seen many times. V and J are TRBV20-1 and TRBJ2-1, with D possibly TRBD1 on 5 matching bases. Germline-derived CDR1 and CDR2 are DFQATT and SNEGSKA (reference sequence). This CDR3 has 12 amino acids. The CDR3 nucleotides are TGCGGGGCAGGTAACTCCTACAATGAGCAGTTCTTC. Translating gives CGAGNSYNEQFF.

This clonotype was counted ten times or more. CDR3 nucleotide sequence: TGTGCCAGCAGCTCCCGGAACACTGAAGCTTTCTTT. This encodes CASSSRNTEAFF. The chain uses TRBV5-4 and TRBJ1-1; D not resolved. The CDR3 is 12 amino acids. Trimming took 3 bases from V and 1 from J, leaving 4 bases between them. Per germline, CDR1 SGHNT and CDR2 YYREEE (reference sequence).

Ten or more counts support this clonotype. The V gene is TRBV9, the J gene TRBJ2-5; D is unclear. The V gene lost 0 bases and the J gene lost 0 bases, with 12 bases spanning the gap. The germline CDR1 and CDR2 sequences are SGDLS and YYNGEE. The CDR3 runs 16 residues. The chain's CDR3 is CASSVGPTRNQETQYF. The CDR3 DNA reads TGTGCCAGCAGCGTAGGGCCAACGAGGAACCAAGAGACCCAGTACTTC.